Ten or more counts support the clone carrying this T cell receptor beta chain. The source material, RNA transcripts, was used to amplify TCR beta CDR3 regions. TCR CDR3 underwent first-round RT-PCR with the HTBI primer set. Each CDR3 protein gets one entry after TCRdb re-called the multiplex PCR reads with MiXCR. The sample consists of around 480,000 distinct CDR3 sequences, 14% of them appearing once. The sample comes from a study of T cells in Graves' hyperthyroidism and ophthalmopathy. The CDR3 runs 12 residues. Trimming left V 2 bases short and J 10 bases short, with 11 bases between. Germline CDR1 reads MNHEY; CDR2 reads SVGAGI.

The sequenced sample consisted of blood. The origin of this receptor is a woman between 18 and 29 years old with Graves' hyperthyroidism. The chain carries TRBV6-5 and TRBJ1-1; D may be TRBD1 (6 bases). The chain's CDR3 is CASSYTTGLAFF. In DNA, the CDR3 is TGTGCCAGCAGTTACACAACAGGGTTAGCTTTCTTT.